This T cell receptor (beta chain) was documented in a study of identical twins. Findings of the study overall: Within cord blood, abundant beta clonotypes carried fewer insertions, but memory repertoires showed no such trend.

A universal primer site was incorporated via template switching, and the cDNA contained unique molecular identifiers. TCRdb called the 5' RACE reads again in MiXCR, with one record for every CDR3 protein. The sample has hundreds of thousands of distinct CDR3 sequences; 12% are singletons. At least ten counts were recorded for this clonotype. As yet, its antigen is unknown. The CDR3 covers 14 residues. Looked up from germline, CDR1 is SGHRS and CDR2 is YFSETQ. After removal of 3 bases from V and 4 bases from J, the junction contained 6 bases not matched to a gene. These data also formed part of another study, on yellow fever vaccine responses in identical twins.

The receptor was derived from a woman aged 18-35 years in good health. Sequencing was done on a sample of PBMCs. The rearrangement joins TRBV5-1 to TRBJ1-1; 7 positions agree with TRBD1. CDR3 amino acids: CASSWGDSSTEAFF. CDR3 nucleotide sequence: TGCGCCAGCAGCTGGGGGGACAGTTCCACTGAAGCTTTCTTT.